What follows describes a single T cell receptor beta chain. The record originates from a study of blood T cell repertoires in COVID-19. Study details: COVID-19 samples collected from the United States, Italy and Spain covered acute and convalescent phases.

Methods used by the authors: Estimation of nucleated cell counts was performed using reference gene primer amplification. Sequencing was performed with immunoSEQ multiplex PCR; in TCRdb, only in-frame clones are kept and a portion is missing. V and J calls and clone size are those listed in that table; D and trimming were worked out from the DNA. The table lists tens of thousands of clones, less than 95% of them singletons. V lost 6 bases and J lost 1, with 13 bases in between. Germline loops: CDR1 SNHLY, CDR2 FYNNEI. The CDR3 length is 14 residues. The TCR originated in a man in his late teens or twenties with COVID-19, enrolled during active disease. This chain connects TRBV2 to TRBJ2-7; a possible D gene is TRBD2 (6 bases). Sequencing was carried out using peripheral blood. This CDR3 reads CASSGGRISYEQYF. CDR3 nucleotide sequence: TGTGCCAGCAGCGGGGGACGGATATCCTACGAGCAGTACTTC.